This TCR beta chain was found in a study of technical replicates of blood from a handful of donors. Measured with immunoSEQ multiplex PCR; TCRdb has only the in-frame clones, and not every one. Of about 97,000 clones detected, around 96% appear once; the ten largest clones hold 0.33%. Sequenced input: T cells isolated from PBMCs. The clonotype originates from a human donor in good health.

The CDR3 bases are TGCGCCAGCAGCCAAGTCGGGACGGACAGCGGTGAAAAACTGTTTTTT. As protein: CASSQVGTDSGEKLFF. This sequence joins TRBV4-3 and TRBJ1-4; D is possibly TRBD1 (6 bases). Germline V gene sequence: CDR1 LGHNA, CDR2 YSLEER. V lost 1 base to trimming and J lost 7 bases, with 16 bases between them. This CDR3 region has 16 residues.